One and the same sample provided the 24 T cell receptor beta chains below, sequenced in a study of identical twins. One entry per CDR3 protein, called by TCRdb with MiXCR from the 5' RACE reads. This table holds some 690,000 distinct CDR3 sequences, 21% found once. The same sample was also used in a study of T cells expressing NK-cell markers.

The sequencing sample was made of PBMCs. These receptors came from a woman younger than 35 in good health.

This clonotype was seen a handful of times. The gene calls are TRBV5-1 and TRBJ2-1, with D perhaps given as TRBD1 or TRBD2 (5 bases each). CDR3 length: 14 amino acids. Trimming removed 5 bases from V and 0 bases from J, with 9 bases in between. Germline loops: CDR1 SGHRS, CDR2 YFSETQ. CDR3 nucleotide sequence: TGCGCCAGCAGACCCGGGACCTCCTACAATGAGCAGTTCTTC. Translating it yields CASRPGTSYNEQFF.

This clonotype showed up just a few times. V gene TRBV9 combines with J gene TRBJ2-5, with D unresolved. This CDR3 region has 15 residues. Per the germline V gene, CDR1 is SGDLS and CDR2 is YYNGEE. V lost 3 bases and J lost 4, with 16 bases in between. Written as DNA, the CDR3 is TGTGCCAGCAGCGGAAGCACCACCCGTGGAGAGACCCAGTACTTC. Translation gives CASSGSTTRGETQYF.

There are many counts of this clonotype. J is TRBJ1-4 and V is TRBV2; 9 bases align to TRBD1. The CDR3 spans 14 residues. The V gene end was trimmed by 6 bases and the J gene end by 5 bases; junction bases not matched to a gene: 4. In germline, CDR1 is SNHLY, CDR2 FYNNEI. The CDR3 here is CASRRDRENEKLFF. The DNA of the CDR3 is TGTGCCAGCAGAAGGGACAGGGAGAATGAAAAACTGTTTTTT.

The chain recombines TRBV20-1 with TRBJ2-1; 13 nucleotides match TRBD2. The germline gives CDR1 DFQATT, CDR2 SNEGSKA (reference sequence). The CDR3 consists of 14 residues. With 5 bases clipped from V and 5 bases from J, the junction kept 3 bases outside the gene matches. Here the CDR3 reads CSAGLAGVDNEQFF. The CDR3, as DNA: TGCAGTGCTGGACTAGCGGGAGTAGACAATGAGCAGTTCTTC.

This clonotype was found a few times. The chain combines TRBV12-3 or TRBV12-4 with TRBJ2-2, with 9 bases fitting TRBD1. V lost 5 bases to trimming and J lost 8 bases; unmatched junction nucleotides: 9. This CDR3 has 15 residues. The CDR3 is CASSLRGQGTGELFF. CDR3 in DNA: TGTGCCAGCAGTCTCCGGGGACAGGGCACGGGGGAGCTGTTTTTT.

This clonotype was counted a single time. This chain joins TRBV2 and TRBJ2-1; 7 nucleotides agree with TRBD2. The length of the CDR3 is 15 residues. Trimming removed 5 bases from V and 2 bases from J; junction bases left unmatched: 6. Germline V CDR1 and CDR2: SNHLY, FYNNEI. CDR3 DNA sequence: TGTGCCAGCAGTAGAGCGGGACGGCCCTACAATGAGCAGTTCTTC. Its translation is CASSRAGRPYNEQFF.

This clonotype was detected only a few times. The V call is TRBV11-2, the J call TRBJ2-5, with 12 bases identical to TRBD2. The CDR3 totals 16 residues. V shed 5 bases and J 2 bases; nucleotides not matched to a gene: 6. The germline V gene encodes CDR1 SGHAT and CDR2 FQNNGV. CDR3 DNA sequence: TGTGCCAGCAGCGTCGGACTAGCGGGGATACAAGAGACCCAGTACTTC. This encodes CASSVGLAGIQETQYF.

This clonotype was seen a few times. The chain employs TRBV7-9 and TRBJ2-7, with D perhaps TRBD1 (6 bases). The CDR3 spans 15 residues. The ends were cut back, 2 bases at V and 7 bases at J, with 18 bases in the middle. The germline CDR1 and CDR2 sequences are SEHNR and FQNEAQ (reference sequence). The CDR3 spells CASSLPARAGEEQYF. Here the CDR3 DNA reads TGTGCCAGCAGCTTACCAGCAAGAGCAGGGGAGGAGCAGTACTTC.

The sample holds many counts of this clonotype. This chain links TRBV5-1 with TRBJ2-7; possible D gene TRBD1, 6 bases. V lost 5 bases and J 5 bases, leaving 8 bases between the germline ends. There are 11 residues in the CDR3. The germline V gene has CDR1 SGHRS and CDR2 YFSETQ. The CDR3 here is CASRGAHEQYF. The CDR3 nucleotides are TGCGCCAGCAGGGGGGCACACGAGCAGTACTTC. Full variable domain (outside the CDR3, taken from reference TRBV5-1 and TRBJ2-7): KAGVTQTPRYLIKTRGQQVTLSCSPISGHRSVSWYQQTPGQGLQFLFEYFSETQRNKGNFPGRFSGRQFSNSRSEMNVSTLELGDSALYLCASRGAHEQYFGPGTRLTVT.

The chain couples TRBV19 to TRBJ2-7; 8 bases align to TRBD2. The ends lost 4 bases at V and 1 base at J; junction bases unmatched: 3. Germline V gene lookup returns CDR1 LNHDA and CDR2 SQIVND (reference sequence). The CDR3 loop spans 14 amino acids. CDR3: CASSTAGGSYEQYF. CDR3 nucleotide sequence: TGTGCCAGTAGTACTGCGGGGGGATCCTACGAGCAGTACTTC.

This clonotype occurred a few times. This chain connects TRBV12-3 or TRBV12-4 to TRBJ1-1, with D tentatively TRBD1 (6 bases). The CDR3 consists of 15 residues. The V end was cut by 3 bases, the J end by 3 bases, with 14 bases between. The CDR3 nucleotides read TGTGCCAGCAGTTTCCGAATGAGGGGGGACACTGAAGCTTTCTTT. Translating it yields CASSFRMRGDTEAFF.

The chain uses TRBV7-2 and TRBJ2-7; 7 bases agree with TRBD2. Losses at the gene ends were 0 bases for V and 3 bases for J; bases not matched to a gene: 5. CDR3 size: 15 residues. The V gene's germline CDR1 is SGHTA and CDR2 FQGNSA. CDR3 in amino acids: CASSLAGGPRYEQYF. For the CDR3, the DNA is TGTGCCAGCAGCTTAGCGGGAGGGCCCCGCTACGAGCAGTACTTC.

This clonotype was seen more than once but under ten times. The CDR3 sequence: CASSETSGRWNEQFF. In DNA form, the CDR3 reads TGCGCCAGCAGTGAGACTAGCGGGAGATGGAATGAGCAGTTCTTC. This chain connects TRBV10-2 to TRBJ2-1; 11 bases match TRBD2. The CDR3 contains 15 residues. Germline V CDR1 and CDR2: WSHSY, SAAADI. V shed 2 bases, J shed 7 bases, and the junction held 4 bases outside the gene matches.

This clonotype was detected a few times. The genes are TRBV21-1 and TRBJ2-7; the table assigns TRBD2, which was not confirmed against the DNA. TRBV21-1 is a recognized pseudogene. There are 16 residues in the CDR3. The DNA of the CDR3 is TGTGCCAGCAGCAAACCTCGGACTAGCAACTGGTACGAGCAGTACTTC. Protein: CASSKPRTSNWYEQYF.

Only a few counts were recorded for this clonotype. The V call is TRBV12-3 or TRBV12-4, the J call TRBJ1-1; D may be TRBD1 (5 bases). Trimming cost V 5 bases and J 5 bases, with 18 bases left between them. The CDR3 contains 15 residues. CDR3 loop: CASSHLGTSGTEAFF. In DNA, the CDR3 is TGTGCCAGCAGTCATCTCGGGACCTCAGGAACTGAAGCTTTCTTT.

This clonotype has a count of ten or more. The chain has TRBV2 and TRBJ1-2, with unresolved D. The germline CDR1 and CDR2 sequences are SNHLY and FYNNEI. V was clipped by 0 bases and J by 13 bases, with 9 bases between them. This CDR3 region has 11 residues. CDR3 protein: CASSEARERTF. The CDR3 DNA follows: TGTGCCAGCAGTGAAGCACGGGAACGCACCTTC.

The rearrangement uses TRBV27 and TRBJ2-1; the D gene could be TRBD1 or TRBD2 (5 bases each). CDR1 MNHEY and CDR2 SMNVEV come from the germline V gene (reference sequence). With 3 bases removed from V and 4 bases from J, the gap between germline ends came to 10 bases. The CDR3 length is 14 residues. The CDR3, as DNA: TGTGCCAGCAGTTTCCCCGGGACGTACAATGAGCAGTTCTTC. This gives the protein CASSFPGTYNEQFF.

This chain's CDR3 is CASSLNWGNTIYF. DNA of the CDR3: TGTGCCAGCAGCTTAAATTGGGGAAACACCATATATTTT. The chain is built from TRBV5-6 and TRBJ1-3, with D hard to call. There are 13 residues in the CDR3. Trimming pared 2 bases from V and 4 bases from J, leaving 7 bases between. Germline lookup yields CDR1 SGHDT and CDR2 YYEEEE.

The chain recombines TRBV20-1 with TRBJ2-3; 7 bases are a match to TRBD2. CDR1 and CDR2 from the germline V gene are DFQATT and SNEGSKA (reference sequence). V dropped 3 bases and J dropped 2; count of bases not matched to a gene: 8. The length of the CDR3 is 15 residues. Here the CDR3 reads CSASSASGTTDTQYF. The CDR3 region has the DNA TGCAGTGCTAGCTCCGCTAGCGGTACCACAGATACGCAGTATTTT.

This clonotype was seen a few times. This sequence joins TRBV9 and TRBJ2-5, with no clear D. Looked up from germline, CDR1 is SGDLS and CDR2 is YYNGEE. The length of the CDR3 is 13 residues. The V gene lost 2 bases and the J gene lost 5 bases, with 10 bases spanning the gap. CDR3 amino acids: CASSVDSEETQYF. DNA for the CDR3: TGTGCCAGCAGCGTTGACTCGGAGGAGACCCAGTACTTC.

This clonotype was counted between two and nine times. The CDR3 nucleotides read TGCAGTGCTAGAGATCAGGAGCTAATTTACGAGCAGTACTTC. Encoded protein: CSARDQELIYEQYF. The gene calls are TRBV20-1 and TRBJ2-7, with unresolved D. Germline-derived CDR1 and CDR2 are DFQATT and SNEGSKA (reference sequence). The CDR3 contains 14 residues. V shed 0 bases and J shed 4 bases, with 13 bases lying between them.

This rearrangement joins TRBV3-1 to TRBJ1-5; D ambiguous. V was clipped by 0 bases and J by 3 bases, with 9 bases between them. Germline V gives CDR1 LGHDT, CDR2 YNNKEL (reference sequence). The CDR3 extends over 15 amino acids. CDR3 sequence: CASSQEPGINQPQHF. CDR3 nucleotides: TGTGCCAGCAGCCAAGAACCAGGAATCAATCAGCCCCAGCATTTT.

The chain carries TRBV5-5 and TRBJ2-7; D not certain. The CDR3 sequence is 16 residues long. V lost 2 bases and J lost 0, with 15 bases in between. Germline lookup yields CDR1 SGHKS and CDR2 YYEKEE (reference sequence). CDR3 sequence (DNA): TGTGCCAGCAGCTTATTTTACGGGTCCAGCTCCTACGAGCAGTACTTC. It specifies CASSLFYGSSSYEQYF.

The chain recombines TRBV6-2 or TRBV6-3 with TRBJ2-1; 8 nucleotides line up with TRBD2. The CDR3 contains 16 residues. Losses at the gene ends were 7 bases for V and 10 bases for J; bases not matched to a gene: 18. Per germline, CDR1 MNHEY and CDR2 SVGEGT. The CDR3 region is CASIGLPGLVSPEQFF. CDR3 coding DNA: TGTGCCAGCATTGGACTTCCGGGACTAGTATCACCCGAGCAGTTCTTC.